This entry concerns a single TCR beta chain. Cohort 3 donors were reported recovered after two negative PCRs, clearance, or symptom resolution. The data stem from a study of blood T cell repertoires in COVID-19. Across the whole study: From T cells, B-cell-depleted T cells, or PBMCs came the material, which was cDNA or gDNA.

CDR3 size: 15 residues. Trimming removed 1 base from V and 6 bases from J; junction bases left unmatched: 4. CDR1 is SGHVS and CDR2 is FQNEAQ in the germline V gene. Only in-frame clones appear in the TCRdb table, and some are missing; sequencing was by immunoSEQ multiplex PCR. The profile shows around 300,000 clones, approximately 87% of them singletons. Material for sequencing was PBMCs or T cells enriched from blood (not recorded which). The chain joins TRBV7-8 to TRBJ1-2, with 11 positions matching TRBD1. This clonotype was obtained from a woman younger than 45 who had recovered from COVID-19. CDR3 coding DNA: TGTGCCAGCAGCTTAGGCCGGACAGGGGGCGATGGCTACACCTTC. Amino acid sequence: CASSLGRTGGDGYTF.